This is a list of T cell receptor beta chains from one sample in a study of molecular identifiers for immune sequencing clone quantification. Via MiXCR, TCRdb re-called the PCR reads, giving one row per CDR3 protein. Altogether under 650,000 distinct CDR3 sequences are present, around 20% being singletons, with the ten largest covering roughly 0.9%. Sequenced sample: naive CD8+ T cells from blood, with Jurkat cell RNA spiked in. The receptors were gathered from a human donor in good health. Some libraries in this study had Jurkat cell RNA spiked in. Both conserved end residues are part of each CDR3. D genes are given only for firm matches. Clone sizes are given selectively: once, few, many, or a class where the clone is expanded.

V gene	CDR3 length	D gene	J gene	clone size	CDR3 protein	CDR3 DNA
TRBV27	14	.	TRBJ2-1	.	CASSEGPGYNEQFF	TGTGCCAGCAGTGAGGGTCCCGGATACAATGAGCAGTTCTTC
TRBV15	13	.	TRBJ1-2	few	CATSRQGSYGYTF	TGTGCCACCAGCAGGCAGGGAAGCTATGGCTACACCTTC
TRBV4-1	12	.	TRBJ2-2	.	CASSQDSFRLFF	TGCGCCAGCAGCCAAGATAGCTTCCGGCTGTTTTTT
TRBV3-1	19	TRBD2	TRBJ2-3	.	CASSQVTSGKQTSTDTQYF	TGTGCCAGCAGCCAAGTGACTAGCGGGAAACAGACTAGCACAGATACGCAGTATTTT
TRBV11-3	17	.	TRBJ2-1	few	CASSHRDIQGFRDEQFF	TGTGCCAGCAGTCATCGAGATATACAGGGTTTTAGGGATGAGCAGTTCTTC
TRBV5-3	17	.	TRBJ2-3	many	CARSLDTQGHYTDTQYF	TGTGCCAGAAGCTTGGACACCCAGGGGCACTACACAGATACGCAGTATTTT
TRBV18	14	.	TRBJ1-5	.	CASSQAGSNRPQHF	TGTGCCAGCTCACAGGCGGGGAGCAATCGGCCCCAGCATTTT
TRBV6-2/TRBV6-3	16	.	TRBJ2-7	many	CASSYHRQELSYEQYF	TGTGCCAGCAGTTACCACAGACAGGAACTCTCCTACGAGCAGTACTTC
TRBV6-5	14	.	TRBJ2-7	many	CASTSAVSSYEQYF	TGTGCCAGCACCTCAGCGGTGAGCTCCTACGAGCAGTACTTC
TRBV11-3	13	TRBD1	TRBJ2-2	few	CATSDRPTGELFF	TGTGCCACTTCGGACAGGCCCACCGGGGAGCTGTTTTTT
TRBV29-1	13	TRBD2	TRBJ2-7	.	CSAVRGGSYEQYF	TGCAGCGCCGTGCGGGGGGGCTCCTACGAGCAGTACTTC
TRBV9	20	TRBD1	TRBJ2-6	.	CASSVGDRVRFGSGANVLTF	TGTGCCAGCAGCGTGGGGGACAGGGTCCGGTTTGGGTCTGGGGCCAACGTCCTGACTTTC
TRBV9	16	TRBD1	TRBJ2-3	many	CASSPRFGTGQDTQYF	TGTGCCAGCAGCCCCCGATTCGGGACAGGGCAAGATACGCAGTATTTT
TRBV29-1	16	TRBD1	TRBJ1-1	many	CSVDQGARTLNTEAFF	TGCAGCGTTGATCAGGGGGCCCGAACTTTGAACACTGAAGCTTTCTTT
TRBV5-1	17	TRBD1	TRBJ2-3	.	CASSAEGGQGATDAQYF	TGCGCCAGCAGCGCCGAGGGAGGACAGGGGGCCACGGATGCGCAGTATTTT
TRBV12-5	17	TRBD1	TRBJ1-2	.	CASGLPLQGVENYGHTF	TGTGCTAGTGGTTTGCCACTCCAGGGGGTAGAGAACTATGGCCACACCTTC
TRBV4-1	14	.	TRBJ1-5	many	CASSQALGDQPQHF	TGCGCCAGCAGCCAAGCCCTCGGGGATCAGCCCCAGCATTTT
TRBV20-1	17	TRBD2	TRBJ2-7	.	CSARSGLAGFRTYEQYF	TGCAGTGCTAGATCAGGTCTAGCGGGATTCAGAACCTACGAGCAGTACTTC
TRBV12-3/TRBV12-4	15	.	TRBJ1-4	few	CASSIVPATNEKLFF	TGTGCCAGCAGTATCGTTCCAGCAACTAATGAAAAACTGTTTTTT
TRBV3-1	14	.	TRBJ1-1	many	CASSQGPPGTEAFF	TGTGCCAGCAGCCAGGGACCCCCGGGTACTGAAGCTTTCTTT
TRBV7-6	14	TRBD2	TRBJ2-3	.	CASSLEQGLNTQYF	TGTGCCAGCAGCTTGGAGCAGGGACTAAATACGCAGTATTTT
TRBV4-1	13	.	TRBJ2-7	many	CASSQVMGYEQYF	TGCGCCAGCAGCCAAGTTATGGGGTACGAGCAGTACTTC
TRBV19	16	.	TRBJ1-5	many	CASSIESIISNQPQHF	TGTGCCAGTAGTATAGAATCGATAATCAGCAATCAGCCCCAGCATTTT
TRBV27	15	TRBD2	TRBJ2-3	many	CASSLSGIGTDTQYF	TGTGCCAGCAGCCTTAGCGGGATTGGCACAGATACGCAGTATTTT
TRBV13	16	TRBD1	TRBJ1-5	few	CASSLSDRGRNQPQHF	TGTGCCAGCAGCTTATCGGACAGGGGGCGGAATCAGCCCCAGCATTTT
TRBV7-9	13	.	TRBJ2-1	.	CANAIVSYNEQFF	TGTGCCAACGCGATCGTTTCCTACAATGAGCAGTTCTTC
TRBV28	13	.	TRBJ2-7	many	CASSLVHSYEQYF	TGTGCCAGCAGTCTGGTCCACTCCTACGAGCAGTACTTC
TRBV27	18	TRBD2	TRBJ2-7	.	CASSLKRGFGRIAYEQYF	TGTGCCAGCAGTTTAAAGCGGGGTTTTGGCAGGATAGCCTACGAGCAGTACTTC
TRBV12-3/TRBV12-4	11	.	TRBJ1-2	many	CASNGGYGYTF	TGTGCCAGCAACGGAGGCTATGGCTACACCTTC
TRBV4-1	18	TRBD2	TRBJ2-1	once	CASSRGVASGGQVNEQLF	TGCGCCAGCAGCCGCGGGGTGGCTAGCGGGGGTCAGGTCAATGAGCAGCTCTTC
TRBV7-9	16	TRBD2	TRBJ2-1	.	CASGTSGGHLFDEQFF	TGTGCCAGCGGGACTAGCGGGGGGCATCTCTTTGATGAGCAGTTCTTC
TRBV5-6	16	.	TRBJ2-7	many	CASSLVGVLSSYEQYF	TGTGCCAGCAGCTTGGTAGGCGTCCTGAGCTCCTACGAGCAGTACTTC
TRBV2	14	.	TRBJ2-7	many	CASSESQGTYEQYF	TGTGCCAGCAGTGAAAGTCAGGGCACCTACGAGCAGTACTTC
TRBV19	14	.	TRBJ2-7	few	CASSIGSGAVEQYF	TGTGCCAGTAGTATAGGGTCTGGGGCTGTCGAGCAGTACTTC
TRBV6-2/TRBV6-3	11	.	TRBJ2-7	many	CASSRSYEQYF	TGTGCCAGCAGCCGGAGCTACGAGCAGTACTTC
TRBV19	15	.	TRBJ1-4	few	CASSADTTTNEKLFF	TGTGCCAGTAGTGCGGACACCACAACTAATGAAAAACTGTTTTTT
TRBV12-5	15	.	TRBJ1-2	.	CASGLVQRLNYGYTF	TGTGCTAGTGGTTTGGTCCAGAGATTAAACTATGGCTACACCTTC
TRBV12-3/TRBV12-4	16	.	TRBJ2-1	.	CASSALALSSYNEQFF	TGTGCCAGCAGCGCCCTAGCGCTGAGCTCCTACAATGAGCAGTTCTTC
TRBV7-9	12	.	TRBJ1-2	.	CAGLGDTHGYTF	TGTGCCGGGTTGGGGGATACCCATGGCTACACCTTC
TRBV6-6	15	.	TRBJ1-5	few	CASSLGHQNNQPQHF	TGTGCCAGCAGTTTGGGTCACCAAAACAATCAGCCCCAGCATTTT
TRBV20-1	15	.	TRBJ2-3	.	CSARMMAENTDTQYF	TGCAGTGCTAGAATGATGGCGGAAAACACAGATACGCAGTATTTT
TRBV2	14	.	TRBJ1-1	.	CASSGSGGGTEAFF	TGTGCCAGCAGTGGAAGCGGGGGCGGCACTGAAGCTTTCTTT
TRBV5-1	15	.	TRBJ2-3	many	CASSLGMFDTDTQYF	TGCGCCAGCAGCTTGGGAATGTTTGACACAGATACGCAGTATTTT
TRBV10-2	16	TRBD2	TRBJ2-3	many	CASSETGGGAADTQYF	TGCGCCAGCAGTGAGACGGGCGGGGGGGCCGCAGATACGCAGTATTTT
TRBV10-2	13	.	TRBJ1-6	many	CASRSSYNSPLHF	TGCGCCAGCAGGAGCTCCTATAATTCACCCCTCCACTTT
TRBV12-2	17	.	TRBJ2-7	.	CASRFFNCRDREHEQYF	TGTGCAAGTCGCTTCTTCAATTGCCGGGACAGGGAACACGAGCAGTACTTC
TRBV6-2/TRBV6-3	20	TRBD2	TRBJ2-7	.	CASSWSPPATTSGVTYEQYF	TGTGCCAGCAGCTGGTCCCCTCCAGCCACGACTAGCGGGGTCACCTACGAGCAGTACTTC
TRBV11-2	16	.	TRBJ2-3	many	CASSLFGRGSTDTQYF	TGTGCCAGCAGCCTTTTCGGGCGGGGCAGCACAGATACGCAGTATTTT
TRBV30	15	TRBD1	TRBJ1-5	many	CAWSVGQGLNQPQHF	TGTGCCTGGAGTGTAGGACAGGGGTTAAATCAGCCCCAGCATTTT
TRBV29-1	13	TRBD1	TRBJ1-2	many	CSSRTGNDYGYTF	TGCAGCTCGAGGACAGGGAACGACTATGGCTACACCTTC